The next 6 T cell receptor beta chains were all read from a single sample in a study of PD-1 blockade in mismatch repair-deficient tumors. Only in-frame clones appear in the TCRdb table, and some are missing; sequencing was by immunoSEQ multiplex PCR. Of approximately 16,000 clones in the sample, 84% are singletons; the top ten hold around 1.6%. The sample was PBMCs, taken less than 25 weeks after starting pembrolizumab. The receptors come from an adult with mismatch repair-deficient cancer.

This rearrangement joins TRBV4-1 to TRBJ2-7, with 8 bases lining up with TRBD2. Germline-derived CDR1 and CDR2 are MGHRA and YSYEKL. J lost 2 bases, V lost 1 base, and 7 bases had no gene match. The CDR3 loop spans 16 amino acids. CDR3 sequence (DNA): TGCGCCAGCAGCCAAGGTATCGTAGCGGGACCCTACGAGCAGTACTTC. The encoded protein is CASSQGIVAGPYEQYF.

This clone showed up just a few times. CDR3 in amino acids: CASSLALRIATYEQYF. The DNA of the CDR3 is TGTGCCAGCAGTTTGGCTCTGCGGATCGCTACCTACGAGCAGTACTTC. The chain carries TRBV28 and TRBJ2-7; D unclear. V was clipped by 3 bases and J by 2 bases, with 17 bases between them. Germline values: CDR1 MDHEN, CDR2 SYDVKM. CDR3 size: 16 residues. The full variable domain, with the rest looked up from reference TRBV28 and TRBJ2-7, is DVKVTQSSRYLVKRTGEKVFLECVQDMDHENMFWYRQDPGLGLRLIYFSYDVKMKEKGDIPEGYSVSREKKERFSLILESASTNQTSMYLCASSLALRIATYEQYFGPGTRLTVT.

Only a few counts were recorded for this clone. The V call is TRBV7-3, the J call TRBJ2-2, with 8 bases that match TRBD1. The CDR3 has 14 amino acids. The ends lost 2 bases at V and 6 bases at J; junction bases unmatched: 2. Germline V gives CDR1 SGHTA, CDR2 FQGTGA. CDR3 in DNA: TGTGCCAGCAGCTTAGACAGGGGTGCCGGGGAGCTGTTTTTT. Amino acid sequence: CASSLDRGAGELFF.

The V gene is TRBV9, the J gene TRBJ2-5, with 8 bases that match TRBD1. Germline CDR1 SGDLS, CDR2 YYNGEE. This CDR3 has 16 residues. The J segment lost 1 base and the V segment lost 2 bases, leaving 7 bases of the junction unmatched. DNA for the CDR3: TGTGCCAGCAGCGTTGAATCAGGGGGCGCCCAAGAGACCCAGTACTTC. It yields the protein CASSVESGGAQETQYF.

The chain couples TRBV25-1 to TRBJ2-5; D might be TRBD1 (6 bases). V dropped 10 bases and J dropped 0 bases, with 15 bases sitting between them. Germline CDR1 is MGHDK and CDR2 is SYGVNS. The CDR3 is 14 amino acids. The CDR3 loop reads CATSGTKYQETQYF. The CDR3 DNA reads as TGTGCCACCTCCGGGACAAAGTACCAAGAGACCCAGTACTTC.

The chain has TRBV9 and TRBJ2-1; D gene uncertain. V was shortened by 7 bases and J by 0 bases, with 11 bases between the two germline ends. Germline V gene data show CDR1 as SGDLS and CDR2 as YYNGEE. The CDR3 spans 14 residues. DNA for the CDR3: TGTGCCAGCCGCCCGCTGAGCTCCTACAATGAGCAGTTCTTC. Its protein product is CASRPLSSYNEQFF.